The 2 T cell receptor beta chains below come from one sample, sequenced in a study of regulatory T cells in long-lasting Graves disease. Time point in this sample: persistent/refractory GD, antithyroid drugs over 5 years with positive TRAb. Preparation of the TCR library used RNA extracted from PBMCs. Sequencing libraries for TCR beta were prepared with iRepertoire HTBI primers and Arm-PCR of CDR3 regions. TCRdb reprocessed the multiplex PCR reads with MiXCR, giving one entry per CDR3 protein. The sample includes 360,000 or so distinct CDR3 sequences, around 23% of them seen just once. Here the sequenced sample was peripheral blood mononuclear cells (PBMCs), taken when the disease was refractory, from a patient treated with antithyroid drugs. Source of these receptors: a woman in her forties with Graves disease.

This clonotype was picked up many times. V and J are TRBV28 and TRBJ2-7, with 9 bases fitting TRBD1. The trim removed 6 bases at V and 4 bases at J, leaving 7 bases unmatched. This CDR3 contains 14 residues. Germline assignment: CDR1 MDHEN and CDR2 SYDVKM. This CDR3 is CASRMRQGEYEQYF. CDR3 coding DNA: TGTGCCAGCAGGATGAGACAGGGGGAATACGAGCAGTACTTC.

This clonotype was picked up many times. This rearrangement joins TRBV28 to TRBJ1-5; D not resolved. Trimming removed 4 bases at V and 6 bases at J, with 13 bases between. CDR1 and CDR2 from the germline V gene are MDHEN and SYDVKM. The CDR3 has 14 residues. The CDR3 DNA reads TGTGCCAGCAGTTCCAGCCTCGAAGGTCAGCCCCAGCATTTT. The encoded protein is CASSSSLEGQPQHF.